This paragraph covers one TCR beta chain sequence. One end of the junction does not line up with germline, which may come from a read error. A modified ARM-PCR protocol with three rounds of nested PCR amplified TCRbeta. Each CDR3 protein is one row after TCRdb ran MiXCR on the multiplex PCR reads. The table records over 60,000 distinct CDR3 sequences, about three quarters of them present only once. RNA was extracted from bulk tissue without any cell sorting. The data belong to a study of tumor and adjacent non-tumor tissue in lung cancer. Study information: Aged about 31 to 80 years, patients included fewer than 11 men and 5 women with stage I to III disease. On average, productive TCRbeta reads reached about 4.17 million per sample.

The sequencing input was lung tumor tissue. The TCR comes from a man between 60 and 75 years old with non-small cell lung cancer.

The CDR3 loop is CIVERGTGELFF. The CDR3 DNA reads TGCATCGTTGAGAGGGGCACCGGGGAGCTATTTTTT. The V gene is TRBV29-1, the J gene TRBJ2-2; perhaps D is TRBD1 or TRBD2 (5 bases each). Looked up from germline, CDR1 is SQVTM and CDR2 is ANQGSEA. The CDR3 totals 12 residues.